Each of the 19 T cell receptor beta chains below was sequenced from the same sample in a study of T cells in Graves' hyperthyroidism and ophthalmopathy. The TCR beta CDR3 regions underwent amplification using RNA transcripts as the source. First-round RT-PCR with HTBI primers amplified the TCR CDR3 region. TCRdb analysed the multiplex PCR reads with MiXCR anew, one entry per CDR3 protein. Of 250,000 or so distinct CDR3 sequences in the sample, about 16% were seen once. The source material was blood. Source of these receptors: a woman between 50 and 59 years old with Graves' hyperthyroidism that later progressed to Graves' ophthalmopathy.

V and J are TRBV28 and TRBJ1-1; D is unresolved. This CDR3 has 15 residues. The ends were cut back, 3 bases at V and 3 bases at J, with 14 bases in the middle. The V gene's germline CDR1 is MDHEN and CDR2 SYDVKM. The CDR3 DNA reads as TGTGCCAGCAGTTTCTACGGGGAGATGGACACTGAAGCTTTCTTT. Encoded protein: CASSFYGEMDTEAFF.

J is TRBJ1-2 and V is TRBV19; D not resolved. The CDR3 consists of 13 residues. The V end lost 3 bases, the J end lost 3 bases, and 8 bases lay between the germline ends. CDR1 and CDR2 from the germline V gene are LNHDA and SQIVND (reference sequence). CDR3 amino acids: CASSMAVYYGYTF. Written as DNA, the CDR3 is TGTGCCAGTAGTATGGCAGTTTACTATGGCTACACCTTC.

This chain joins TRBV24-1 and TRBJ2-7; D possibly uses TRBD1 or TRBD2 (7 bases each). There are 16 residues in the CDR3. Germline V gives CDR1 KGHDR, CDR2 SFDVKD. V was clipped by 1 base and J by 1 base, with 13 bases between them. As DNA, the CDR3 is TGTGCCACCAGTGATTTAAGCGGGACAGTTTCCTACGAGCAGTACTTC. It encodes CATSDLSGTVSYEQYF.

This clonotype has at least ten counts. The J gene is TRBJ2-7, the V gene TRBV27; no clear D gene. This CDR3 is 15 amino acids long. From germline, CDR1 is MNHEY and CDR2 SMNVEV (reference sequence). V was cut by 3 bases and J by 2 bases, with 14 bases left in between. The CDR3 here is CASSFNRRLTYEQYF. In DNA, the CDR3 is TGTGCCAGCAGTTTTAACAGAAGACTTACCTACGAGCAGTACTTC.

In this sample, this clonotype turned up many times. The J gene is TRBJ2-3, the V gene TRBV20-1; D is possibly TRBD2 (5 bases). CDR1 is DFQATT, CDR2 SNEGSKA, per germline (reference sequence). Trimming took off 1 base at V and 4 bases at J, with 18 bases between the two ends. The CDR3 runs to 16 residues. The CDR3 DNA reads as TGCAGTGCTAGAGCCGCGGGTCTTACTCCCCCAGATACGCAGTATTTT. Protein sequence: CSARAAGLTPPDTQYF.

This clonotype was observed at least ten times. The chain is built from TRBV11-1 and TRBJ2-5; D unclear. Germline CDR1 SGHAT, CDR2 FQDESV (reference sequence). CDR3 length: 12 residues. The V gene lost 2 bases and the J gene lost 9 bases, with 10 bases spanning the gap. CDR3 in amino acids: CASSLWGPAQYF. CDR3 coding DNA: TGTGCCAGCAGCTTATGGGGTCCGGCCCAGTACTTC.

This clonotype was recorded many times. This chain's CDR3 is CASSPPGTNEQYF. The DNA of the CDR3 is TGTGCCAGCTCACCTCCAGGCACTAACGAGCAGTACTTC. V gene TRBV18 combines with J gene TRBJ2-7, with D hard to call. V was cut by 3 bases and J by 5 bases, with 11 bases left in between. The CDR3 covers 13 residues. CDR1 is KGHSH, CDR2 LQKENI, per germline.

This clonotype was observed many times. The chain combines TRBV5-1 with TRBJ1-1; a possible D gene is TRBD1 (5 bases). The germline gives CDR1 SGHRS, CDR2 YFSETQ. CDR3 length: 13 amino acids. V lost 2 bases and J lost 4, with 9 bases in between. The CDR3 coding sequence is TGCGCCAGCAGCTTCGGGGGAGGCACTGAAGCTTTCTTT. The encoded protein is CASSFGGGTEAFF.

This clonotype has more than one count but fewer than ten. This rearrangement joins TRBV19 to TRBJ1-1, with a possible D match to TRBD1 (5 bases). This CDR3 region has 15 residues. Trimming took 4 bases from V and 1 from J, leaving 13 bases between them. The V gene's germline CDR1 is LNHDA and CDR2 SQIVND (reference sequence). The CDR3 protein is CASSNPGRSNTEAFF. CDR3 DNA sequence: TGTGCCAGTAGTAATCCGGGACGTTCGAACACTGAAGCTTTCTTT.

The CDR3 protein is CASSFGGLPYEQYF. CDR3 DNA: TGTGCCAGCAGCTTCGGGGGGCTTCCCTACGAGCAGTACTTC. The gene calls are TRBV7-3 and TRBJ2-7, with D perhaps matching TRBD2 (7 bases). CDR3 length: 14 residues. The germline CDR1 and CDR2 sequences are SGHTA and FQGTGA. V lost 3 bases and J 2 bases, leaving 11 bases between the germline ends.

This clonotype was recorded many times. The chain carries TRBV3-1 and TRBJ1-1; D not resolved. Germline assignment: CDR1 LGHDT and CDR2 YNNKEL (reference sequence). V lost 5 bases and J lost 3, with 16 bases in between. This CDR3 spans 15 amino acids. The CDR3 sequence: CASSSTRNSHTEAFF. The CDR3 DNA follows: TGTGCCAGCAGCTCCACCAGGAACAGCCACACTGAAGCTTTCTTT.

In its sample, this clonotype was seen many times. The chain employs TRBV28 and TRBJ2-7; D is unresolved. This CDR3 region has 14 residues. Germline V CDR1 and CDR2: MDHEN, SYDVKM. Trimming shortened V by 4 bases and J by 1 base, and 11 bases separated the two germline ends. CDR3 in DNA: TGTGCCAGCAGTTCTCTCTACATTTCCTACGAGCAGTACTTC. This codes for CASSSLYISYEQYF.

Ten or more counts support this clonotype. The gene calls are TRBV7-9 and TRBJ2-1, with D perhaps TRBD1 or TRBD2 (5 bases each). This CDR3 spans 14 amino acids. CDR1 is SEHNR, CDR2 FQNEAQ, per germline (reference sequence). Trimming shortened V by 3 bases and J by 8 bases, and 14 bases separated the two germline ends. CDR3 nucleotides: TGTGCCAGCAGCTTGGGTCTGGGGACGGATGAGCAGTTCTTC. It is translated as CASSLGLGTDEQFF.

This chain links TRBV20-1 with TRBJ1-2; D gene unclear. The CDR3 has 11 amino acids. The germline V gene has CDR1 DFQATT and CDR2 SNEGSKA (reference sequence). Trimming removed 2 bases at V and 4 bases at J, with 5 bases between. This CDR3 is CSARPTYGYTF. The CDR3 DNA sequence: TGCAGTGCTAGACCTACCTATGGCTACACCTTC.

This clonotype has at least ten counts. The chain links TRBV27 to TRBJ2-7, with 9 bases aligning to TRBD2. The CDR3 consists of 15 residues. Germline V CDR1 and CDR2: MNHEY, SMNVEV (reference sequence). V shed 3 bases, J shed 0 bases, and the junction held 3 bases outside the gene matches. The CDR3 region is CASSFGGGDSYEQYF. The CDR3 bases are TGTGCCAGCAGTTTTGGCGGGGGGGACTCCTACGAGCAGTACTTC.

The J gene is TRBJ1-2, the V gene TRBV6-6; D remains unclear. Germline V lookup: CDR1 MNHNY, CDR2 SVGAGI (reference sequence). CDR3 length equals 14 residues. Trimming removed 0 bases at V and 8 bases at J, with 13 bases between. This chain's CDR3 is CASSYSGALRGYTF. In DNA form, the CDR3 reads TGTGCCAGCAGTTACTCGGGCGCTCTGCGAGGCTACACCTTC.

Ten or more counts support this clonotype. The V call is TRBV12-3 or TRBV12-4, the J call TRBJ1-5; D is possibly TRBD1 (6 bases). V shed 6 bases and J shed 6 bases, with 15 bases lying between them. CDR3 size: 14 residues. CDR3 DNA: TGTGCCAGCAGGCTGGACAGTCACGGTCAGCCCCAGCATTTT. Protein product: CASRLDSHGQPQHF.

This clonotype was seen repeatedly, ten times or more. CDR3 sequence (DNA): TGTGCCAGCAGCCCCACCGGACAGGAAGAGACCCAGTACTTC. Its translation is CASSPTGQEETQYF. The chain recombines TRBV12-3 or TRBV12-4 with TRBJ2-5, with 7 bases lining up with TRBD1. The CDR3 contains 14 residues. After removal of 6 bases from V and 3 bases from J, the junction contained 7 bases not matched to a gene.

This clonotype was counted at least ten times. The J gene is TRBJ2-7, the V gene TRBV5-1; perhaps TRBD2 as D (5 bases). The CDR3 consists of 14 residues. V shed 5 bases and J shed 5 bases, with 17 bases lying between them. CDR1 is SGHRS, CDR2 YFSETQ, per germline. DNA of the CDR3: TGCGCCAGCAGGCTGGGTCGGGGTGTCAACGAGCAGTACTTC. Protein sequence: CASRLGRGVNEQYF.